This paragraph reports one TCR beta chain. The entry originates in a study of cytomegalovirus exposure and HLA in healthy donors. It was with 60 Vbeta and 13 Jbeta primers that the PCR ran. Generated by immunoSEQ multiplex PCR, the TCRdb table keeps only in-frame clones and is missing some. The table records about 200,000 clones, 82% of them present only once. Between the trimmed V and J ends, which lost 4 bases and 4 bases, there was a span of 25 bases. Germline lookup yields CDR1 LGHNA and CDR2 YNFKEQ. This CDR3 region has 18 residues. The sequence was obtained from a boy aged 2 to 10 in good health and CMV-seronegative. Sequencing was performed on PBMCs. The rearrangement links TRBV4-2 to TRBJ1-2; D is unresolved. The CDR3 here is CASSLYTDHKSRVYGYTF. The CDR3 DNA sequence: TGTGCCAGCAGCCTTTACACAGACCACAAATCTCGAGTCTATGGCTACACCTTC.